Listed below are T cell receptor beta chains from one sample, sequenced in a study of cytomegalovirus exposure and HLA in healthy donors. Clones were sequenced by immunoSEQ multiplex PCR, and TCRdb holds only the in-frame ones, with some missing. Of under 400,000 clones detected, approximately 86% appear once; the ten largest clones hold roughly 0.96%. Source material: PBMCs. The receptors come from a man aged 30 to 45 in good health and CMV-seronegative. The CDR3 runs from the conserved cysteine through the conserved F or W. D genes are given only for firm matches. Expanded clones are given a class, and other clones once, few, many or no size at all.

v_gene	abundance	d_gene	j_gene	CDR3nt	CDR3aa
TRBV6-1	.	.	TRBJ1-1	TGTGCCAGCAGTGAAGCCGGGACTTGGAACACTGAAGCTTTCTTT	CASSEAGTWNTEAFF
TRBV11-2	.	.	TRBJ1-4	TGTGCCAGCTCAAACGCGGCCCAGGGTGGGACAACTAATGAAAAACTGTTTTTT	CASSNAAQGGTTNEKLFF
TRBV9	.	.	TRBJ1-5	TGTGCCAGCAGCGTAGAGGGAGGGAGCAATCAGCCCCAGCATTTT	CASSVEGGSNQPQHF
TRBV4-1	.	.	TRBJ2-5	TGCGCCAGCAAAGAGGGAATGGCGGTAGAGACCCAGTACTTC	CASKEGMAVETQYF
TRBV5-8	.	.	TRBJ2-7	TGTGCCAGCTCCTTTGACGGGACCTACGAGCAGTACTTC	CASSFDGTYEQYF
TRBV6-5	.	TRBD1	TRBJ1-1	TGTGCCAGCAGTTACCCCGACAGGGTGGTCACTGAAGCTTTCTTT	CASSYPDRVVTEAFF
TRBV9	.	.	TRBJ1-2	TGTGCCAGCCAACCGGGTAATGGCTACACCTTC	CASQPGNGYTF
TRBV18	once	TRBD2	TRBJ2-1	TGTGCCAGCTCACCGTCGGTAGCGGGGGGACACAATGAGCAGTTCTTC	CASSPSVAGGHNEQFF
TRBV6-1	few	.	TRBJ1-5	TGTGCCAGCAGTGAAACAGGGCTAGTTATGGAGCCCCAGCATTTT	CASSETGLVMEPQHF
TRBV4-3	.	.	TRBJ1-1	TGCGCCAGCAGCCAAAATGGGAGAGGAGAGAACACTGAAGCTTTCTTT	CASSQNGRGENTEAFF
TRBV6-4	.	.	TRBJ2-2	TGTGCCAGCAGTAGGTACGCAGGACTCACCGGGGAGCTGTTTTTT	CASSRYAGLTGELFF
TRBV9	.	.	TRBJ2-5	TGTGCCAGCAGCGTAGAAACAGGGCGGGAGACCCAGTACTTC	CASSVETGRETQYF
TRBV6-1	.	.	TRBJ1-3	TGTGCCAGCATTAACAGGGTAACCGGTGGGAACACCATATATTTT	CASINRVTGGNTIYF
TRBV11-2	.	.	TRBJ1-1	TGTGCCAGCAGCTTCATCAGGGGAAGGGGCACTGAAGCTTTCTTT	CASSFIRGRGTEAFF
TRBV19	.	TRBD1	TRBJ2-1	TGTGCCAGTAGTGTACCAATCGGACAGGGCGGTGAGCAGTTCTTC	CASSVPIGQGGEQFF
TRBV5-4	few	.	TRBJ1-2	TGTGCCAGCAGCTCTCCAAGGGGGGAGGGAGTTGGCTACACCTTC	CASSSPRGEGVGYTF
TRBV2	.	.	TRBJ1-1	TGTGCCAGCAGTGGGACAGCGAGGAACACTGAAGCTTTCTTT	CASSGTARNTEAFF
TRBV2	.	.	TRBJ2-3	TGTGCCAGCAGTGAAGCGAGGACAGATACGCAGTATTTT	CASSEARTDTQYF
TRBV14	.	.	TRBJ1-1	TGTGCCAGCAGCCGTCGGGGGGGTTGGACTGAAGCTTTCTTT	CASSRRGGWTEAFF
TRBV7-6	.	TRBD1	TRBJ1-2	TGTGCCAGCAGCTCACAGGGGGTGGCGACTATTGGCTACACCTTC	CASSSQGVATIGYTF
TRBV6-1	once	.	TRBJ2-5	TGTGCCAGCAGTGAAGCGCGGCTCCAAGAGACCCAGTACTTC	CASSEARLQETQYF